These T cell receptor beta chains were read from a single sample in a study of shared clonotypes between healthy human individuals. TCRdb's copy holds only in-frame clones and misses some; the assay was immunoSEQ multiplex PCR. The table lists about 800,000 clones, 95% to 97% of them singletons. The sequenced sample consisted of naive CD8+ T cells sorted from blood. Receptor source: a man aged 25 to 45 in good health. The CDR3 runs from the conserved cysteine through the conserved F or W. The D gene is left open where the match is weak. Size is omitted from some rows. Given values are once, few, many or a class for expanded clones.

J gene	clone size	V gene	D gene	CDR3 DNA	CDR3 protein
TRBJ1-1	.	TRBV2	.	TGTGCCAGCAGTCTCCAGGGTGCGGGCACTGAAGCTTTCTTT	CASSLQGAGTEAFF
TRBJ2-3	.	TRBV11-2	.	TGTGCCAGCAGCGGACGGGGGTTCGGGATTTCAAATACGCAGTATTTT	CASSGRGFGISNTQYF
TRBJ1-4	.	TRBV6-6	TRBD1	TGTGCCAGCAGTTACTCCCGGGAGGGGGCGGGAAAACTGTTTTTT	CASSYSREGAGKLFF
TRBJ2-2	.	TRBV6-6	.	TGTGCCAGCAGTTACAGGGAGGAAAACACCGGGGAGCTGTTTTTT	CASSYREENTGELFF
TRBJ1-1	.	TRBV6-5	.	TGTGCCAGCAGTTACCTTCCTGGGGGACAACCGGAAGCTTTCTTT	CASSYLPGGQPEAFF
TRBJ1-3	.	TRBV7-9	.	TGTGCCAGCAGCCCTGACAGGATCTCTGGAAACACCATATATTTT	CASSPDRISGNTIYF
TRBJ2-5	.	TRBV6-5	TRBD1	TGTGCCAGCAGTTACGGAGGCAGGGGGCATCAAGAGACCCAGTACTTC	CASSYGGRGHQETQYF
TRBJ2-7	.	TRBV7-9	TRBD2	TGTGCCAGCAGCTCGACTGGACTAGCTAGCTACGAGCAGTACTTC	CASSSTGLASYEQYF
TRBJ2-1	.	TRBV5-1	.	TGCGCCAGCAGCCCCCCGGGTTCCTACAATGAGCAGTTCTTC	CASSPPGSYNEQFF
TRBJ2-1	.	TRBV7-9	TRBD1	TGTGCCAGCAGCCCCGGGACAGGGGCAATGTATGAGCAGTTCTTC	CASSPGTGAMYEQFF
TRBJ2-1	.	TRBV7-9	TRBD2	TGTGCCAGCAGCTTAGAGGTAGCGGGAGCCCTCTCCTACAATGAGCAGTTCTTC	CASSLEVAGALSYNEQFF
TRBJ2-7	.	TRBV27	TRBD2	TGTGCCAGCAGTCCTTCTAGCGGGAGACGACGGGAGCAGTACTTC	CASSPSSGRRREQYF
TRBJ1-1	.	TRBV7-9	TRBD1	TGTGCCAGCAGCCCCCGGGACAGGGGGCTGCTTTGGACTGAAGCTTTCTTT	CASSPRDRGLLWTEAFF
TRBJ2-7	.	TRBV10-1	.	TGCGCCAGCAGTGACAGGGATGAGCAGTACTTC	CASSDRDEQYF
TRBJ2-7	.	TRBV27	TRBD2	TGTGCCAGCAGCCTTCGACTAGCTTTCGAGCAGTACTTC	CASSLRLAFEQYF
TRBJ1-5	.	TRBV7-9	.	TGTGCCAGCAGCCCCCCGGGGAGCAATCAGCCCCAGCATTTT	CASSPPGSNQPQHF
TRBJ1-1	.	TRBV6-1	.	TGTGCCAGCAGTGAATACGACAGCCTGATAAACACTGAAGCTTTCTTT	CASSEYDSLINTEAFF
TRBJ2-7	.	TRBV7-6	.	TGTGCCAGCAGCTCAACCTACAGGGGAAAGCGGGCCTACGAGCAGTACTTC	CASSSTYRGKRAYEQYF
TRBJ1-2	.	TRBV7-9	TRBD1	TGTGCCAGCAGTTCCCAGGACAGGGCCTATGGCTACACCTTC	CASSSQDRAYGYTF
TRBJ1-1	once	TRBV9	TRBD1	TGTGCCAGCAGCCCGGGGACAGGGTACATTGGCACTGAAGCTTTCTTT	CASSPGTGYIGTEAFF
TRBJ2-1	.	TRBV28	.	TGTGCCAGCAGTTGGCTAGCCGCCAATGAGCAGTTCTTC	CASSWLAANEQFF
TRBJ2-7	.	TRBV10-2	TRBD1	TGCGCCACGACAGGGGACTCCTACGAGCAGTACTTC	CATTGDSYEQYF